This T cell receptor beta chain was recorded in a study of immune heterogeneity within non-small cell lung tumors. The study's findings and limits: Recurring identical dominant CDR3 beta clonotypes were observed across tumor sites within a patient, together with site-unique high-frequency clones.

Germline values: CDR1 KGHSH, CDR2 LQKENI. This CDR3 is 14 amino acids long. V lost 5 bases, J lost 7 bases, and 17 bases lay in between. Template was bulk tumor genomic DNA, 550 to 650 ng per sample. Surgery yielded several widely spaced biopsies per primary tumor. Enrolled individuals presented with untreated, newly diagnosed non-small cell lung cancer and received curative surgery. It was a multiplex PCR that amplified TCR beta CDR3, with 32 V and 13 J primers. TCRdb re-called the multiplex PCR reads through MiXCR, storing one row per CDR3 protein. This sample has over 3,500 distinct CDR3 sequences, with 20% to 25% found just once. Points on this clonotype: Its target is not known.

Material for sequencing was lung tumor tissue. The chain has TRBV18 and TRBJ2-5; a possible D gene is TRBD1 (6 bases). This receptor was taken from a man aged 65 to 79 with non-small cell lung cancer. CDR3 sequence (DNA): TGTGCCAGCTCATACGGGGACAATTCAGTGACCCAGTACTTC. Protein: CASSYGDNSVTQYF.